This T cell receptor (beta chain) was obtained from a study of vaccination effects on CD4 cells after COVID-19. Findings of the study overall: After vaccination of healthy people, only 1 of 255 vaccine-induced clones cross-reacted with common cold coronaviruses. The authors studied few convalescent patients and collected no early post-infection timepoints.

Libraries were prepared by immunoSEQ multiplex PCR; TCRdb keeps only in-frame clonotypes and omits some of them. The table records more than 60,000 clones, 74% of them present only once. To note about this clone: Its antigen is unknown.

This CDR3 has 14 residues. Germline values: CDR1 MDHEN, CDR2 SYDVKM. V was trimmed by 6 bases and J by 0 bases, leaving 9 bases between them. Antigen-specific CD4+ T cells expanded by the ViraFEST assay with viral peptide pools were then sequenced. At the end of about 10 days of culture, CD4+ T cells were isolated. Participants got two doses of BNT162b2 or mRNA-1273 vaccine. Around 2 million PBMC per well were cultured with around 9.1 IU/ml IL-2 and around 9.4 ug/ml peptides. Half the medium was replaced with IL-2 medium on days 3 and 7. This material consisted of CD4+ T cells from PBMCs cultured with HCoV-229E spike peptides, taken after COVID-19 vaccination. The chain combines TRBV28 with TRBJ1-3; no firm D call. The TCR was taken from a human donor who received a COVID-19 vaccine. This CDR3 reads CASSPTYSGNTIYF. CDR3 nucleotides: TGTGCCAGCAGCCCAACTTACTCTGGAAACACCATATATTTT. Together with reference TRBV28 and TRBJ1-3, the CDR3 gives the full variable domain: DVKVTQSSRYLVKRTGEKVFLECVQDMDHENMFWYRQDPGLGLRLIYFSYDVKMKEKGDIPEGYSVSREKKERFSLILESASTNQTSMYLCASSPTYSGNTIYFGEGSWLTVV.